This T cell receptor (beta chain) was sequenced for a study of blood T cells in healthy people across ages. Study-level findings and limits: Diversity was higher, and naive CD4+ cells more numerous, in long-lived donors than in aged donors.

This clonotype has a count of ten or more. Its antigen is not identified. V gave up 6 bases and J gave up 3 bases; unmatched junction bases: 10. The CDR3 has 15 residues. Germline-derived CDR1 and CDR2 are MNHEY and SMNVEV (reference sequence). Sample-barcoded 5' priming and a J-beta primer mix drove a second PCR of roughly 6 to 12 cycles. MiXCR was run by TCRdb on the 5' RACE reads, yielding one entry per CDR3 protein. The sample has approximately 900,000 distinct CDR3 sequences; 25% to 35% are singletons. This sample also appeared in a second study, on T cells of mothers and their children.

The sequenced material came from blood. The chain recombines TRBV27 with TRBJ2-7; TRBD1 matches at 8 bases. The sequence derives from a woman in her thirties or forties in good health. The CDR3 reads CASRSQTGEYYEQYF. The DNA of the CDR3 is TGTGCCAGCAGATCCCAGACAGGGGAGTACTACGAGCAGTACTTC.